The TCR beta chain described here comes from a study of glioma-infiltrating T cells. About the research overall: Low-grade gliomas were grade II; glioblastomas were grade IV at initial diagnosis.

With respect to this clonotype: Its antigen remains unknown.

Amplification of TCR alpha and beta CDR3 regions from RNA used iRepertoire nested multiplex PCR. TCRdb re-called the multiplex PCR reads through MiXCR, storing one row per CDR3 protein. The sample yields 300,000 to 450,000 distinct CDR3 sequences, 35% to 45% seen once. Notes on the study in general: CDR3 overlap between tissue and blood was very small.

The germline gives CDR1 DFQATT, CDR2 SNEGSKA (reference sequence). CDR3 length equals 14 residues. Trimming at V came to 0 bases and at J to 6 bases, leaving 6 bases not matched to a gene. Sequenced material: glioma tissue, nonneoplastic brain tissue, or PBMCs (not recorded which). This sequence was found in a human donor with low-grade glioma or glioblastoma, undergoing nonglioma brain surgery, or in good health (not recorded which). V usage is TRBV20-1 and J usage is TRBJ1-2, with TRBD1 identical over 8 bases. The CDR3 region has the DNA TGCAGTGCTAGAGAAGGCAGGGGGCGGAATGGCTACACCTTC. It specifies CSAREGRGRNGYTF.